This is a list of T cell receptor beta chains from one sample in a study of beta chain features in type 1 diabetes. This table comes from immunoSEQ multiplex PCR, and its TCRdb copy is limited to in-frame clones, with some not included. The table shows around 280,000 clones, with 15% occurring only once. Sequencing was done on a sample of naive CD4+ T cells from blood. All receptors derive from a man younger than 35 with type 1 diabetes. Both conserved end residues are part of each CDR3. The D gene is left open where the match is weak. Clone size is not always given. Where it is, it says once, few, many or a class for expanded clones.

clone size: .
J gene: TRBJ1-1
D gene: .
V gene: TRBV28
CDR3 DNA: TGTGCCAGCAGCCCGCTGAGGCGCGCTGAAGCTTTCTTT
CDR3 protein: CASSPLRRAEAFF

clone size: .
J gene: TRBJ2-7
D gene: TRBD1
V gene: TRBV9
CDR3 DNA: TGTGCCAGCAGCGCATTTTGGACAGGAGACTACGAGCAGTACTTC
CDR3 protein: CASSAFWTGDYEQYF

clone size: few
J gene: TRBJ2-7
D gene: TRBD1
V gene: TRBV2
CDR3 DNA: TGTGCCAGCAGAAAACAGGGGGCAGGGCAGTACTTC
CDR3 protein: CASRKQGAGQYF

clone size: .
J gene: TRBJ1-4
D gene: .
V gene: TRBV5-1
CDR3 DNA: TGCGCCAGCAGTCGCGACAGGCGGAATGAAAAACTGTTTTTT
CDR3 protein: CASSRDRRNEKLFF

clone size: .
J gene: TRBJ1-2
D gene: .
V gene: TRBV25-1
CDR3 DNA: TGTGCCAGCAGTGACCCCGGGACTGTTAACTATGGCTACACCTTC
CDR3 protein: CASSDPGTVNYGYTF

clone size: .
J gene: TRBJ1-5
D gene: TRBD1
V gene: TRBV7-9
CDR3 DNA: TGTGCCAGCAGCCCCCAAGGGACAGCGAGAAATCAGCCCCAGCATTTT
CDR3 protein: CASSPQGTARNQPQHF

clone size: few
J gene: TRBJ2-5
D gene: TRBD1
V gene: TRBV2
CDR3 DNA: TGTGCCAGCAGTGCGACAGGGGCGCAAGAGACCCAGTACTTC
CDR3 protein: CASSATGAQETQYF

clone size: few
J gene: TRBJ1-2
D gene: .
V gene: TRBV28
CDR3 DNA: TGTGCCAGCAGTTTATTACGGTCGAACTATGGCTACACCTTC
CDR3 protein: CASSLLRSNYGYTF

clone size: few
J gene: TRBJ1-2
D gene: TRBD1
V gene: TRBV4-3
CDR3 DNA: TGCGCCAGCAGCCGAGACAGGGTGCATGGCTACACCTTC
CDR3 protein: CASSRDRVHGYTF

clone size: .
J gene: TRBJ2-1
D gene: .
V gene: TRBV11-2
CDR3 DNA: TGTGCCAGCAGCCCGTCGGGGAGCTCCTACAATGAGCAGTTCTTC
CDR3 protein: CASSPSGSSYNEQFF

clone size: few
J gene: TRBJ2-7
D gene: TRBD1
V gene: TRBV28
CDR3 DNA: TGTGCCAGCACCCAGACAGGGGGCGAGAAGCAGTACTTC
CDR3 protein: CASTQTGGEKQYF

clone size: .
J gene: TRBJ2-5
D gene: .
V gene: TRBV28
CDR3 DNA: TGTGCCAGCAGCTATTATGAGACCCAGTACTTC
CDR3 protein: CASSYYETQYF

clone size: .
J gene: TRBJ1-6
D gene: TRBD1
V gene: TRBV27
CDR3 DNA: TGTGCCAGCACCCTATACAGGGGGAATTCACCCCTCCACTTT
CDR3 protein: CASTLYRGNSPLHF

clone size: .
J gene: TRBJ1-5
D gene: .
V gene: TRBV9
CDR3 DNA: TGTGCCAGCAGCGTAGAGTGGTGGGGGGAAACCCAGCATTTT
CDR3 protein: CASSVEWWGETQHF

clone size: .
J gene: TRBJ2-7
D gene: .
V gene: TRBV27
CDR3 DNA: TGTGCCAGCAGTTTATCAGGGGTCAGCTCCTACGAGCAGTACTTC
CDR3 protein: CASSLSGVSSYEQYF

clone size: .
J gene: TRBJ1-2
D gene: .
V gene: TRBV27
CDR3 DNA: TGTGCCAGCAGTTACGGGAGGAGACAGGACCCCAAAGGCTACACCTTC
CDR3 protein: CASSYGRRQDPKGYTF

clone size: .
J gene: TRBJ1-1
D gene: .
V gene: TRBV2
CDR3 DNA: TGTGCCAGCAGTGAACGTGACAGGCGTTCAGCTTTCTTT
CDR3 protein: CASSERDRRSAFF

clone size: .
J gene: TRBJ2-2
D gene: TRBD1
V gene: TRBV27
CDR3 DNA: TGTGCCAGCAGTTTTACAGGGGTTCACACCGGGGAGCTGTTTTTT
CDR3 protein: CASSFTGVHTGELFF

clone size: .
J gene: TRBJ2-3
D gene: TRBD2
V gene: TRBV5-1
CDR3 DNA: TGCGCCAGCAGCTTGGAACTAGCGGGACAAGCAGATACGCAGTATTTT
CDR3 protein: CASSLELAGQADTQYF

clone size: few
J gene: TRBJ1-1
D gene: TRBD1
V gene: TRBV30
CDR3 DNA: TGTGCCTGGAGGCTGACAGGGCGGTGGGGAGCTTTCTTT
CDR3 protein: CAWRLTGRWGAFF

clone size: few
J gene: TRBJ2-1
D gene: TRBD2
V gene: TRBV23-1
CDR3 DNA: TGCGCCAGCGGGGCCCATACACTAGCGGGCCATTACAATGAGCAGTTCTTC
CDR3 protein: CASGAHTLAGHYNEQFF

clone size: .
J gene: TRBJ2-7
D gene: TRBD1
V gene: TRBV6-6
CDR3 DNA: TGTGCCAGCAGGATCTCAGGGGGCGAGCAGTACTTC
CDR3 protein: CASRISGGEQYF

clone size: few
J gene: TRBJ2-3
D gene: .
V gene: TRBV30
CDR3 DNA: TGTGCCTGGAGTGACCAGGTGGATACGCAGTATTTT
CDR3 protein: CAWSDQVDTQYF

clone size: .
J gene: TRBJ2-7
D gene: .
V gene: TRBV30
CDR3 DNA: TGTGCCTGGAGTCGATCACCGCAGGGGTACGAGCAGTACTTC
CDR3 protein: CAWSRSPQGYEQYF

clone size: few
J gene: TRBJ1-4
D gene: .
V gene: TRBV2
CDR3 DNA: TGTGCCAGCAGTGGTGAGAGGGATGAAAAACTGTTTTTT
CDR3 protein: CASSGERDEKLFF

clone size: .
J gene: TRBJ2-7
D gene: TRBD2
V gene: TRBV5-1
CDR3 DNA: TGCGCCAGCAGCGTGGGACTAGCGTTTTCCTACGAGCAGTACTTC
CDR3 protein: CASSVGLAFSYEQYF

clone size: few
J gene: TRBJ2-7
D gene: .
V gene: TRBV5-1
CDR3 DNA: TGCGCCAGCAGCTTGCACTCTACCTCCTACGAGCAGTACTTC
CDR3 protein: CASSLHSTSYEQYF

clone size: .
J gene: TRBJ2-1
D gene: TRBD2
V gene: TRBV29-1
CDR3 DNA: TGCAGCGTTCTAGCCGGGGGGGTGGGTGAGCAGTTCTTC
CDR3 protein: CSVLAGGVGEQFF

clone size: .
J gene: TRBJ1-1
D gene: .
V gene: TRBV30
CDR3 DNA: TGTGCCTGGAGGGGGTTAGTGGGCGGAGGCACTGAAGCTTTCTTT
CDR3 protein: CAWRGLVGGGTEAFF

clone size: .
J gene: TRBJ1-2
D gene: .
V gene: TRBV18
CDR3 DNA: TGTGCCAGCTCAGGTACAGGGAGCTATGGCTACACCTTC
CDR3 protein: CASSGTGSYGYTF

clone size: few
J gene: TRBJ2-1
D gene: .
V gene: TRBV9
CDR3 DNA: TGTGCCAGCAGCACCCGATACCAGGCCAATGAGCAGTTCTTC
CDR3 protein: CASSTRYQANEQFF

clone size: few
J gene: TRBJ2-5
D gene: .
V gene: TRBV30
CDR3 DNA: TGTGCCTGGAGTTCGCGTTGGGAGACCCAGTACTTC
CDR3 protein: CAWSSRWETQYF